This T cell receptor (beta chain) derives from a study of yellow fever vaccine responses in identical twins. Findings and limits, study-wide: Convergence reportedly seemed to mark part of the twins' vaccine T cell response, with personalization marking the rest.

MiXCR, run by TCRdb on the RT-PCR reads, gives a single entry per CDR3 protein. The table includes about 6,900 distinct CDR3 sequences, 65% to 85% detected once. About this clonotype: Its antigen is not identified.

The sample here was T cells from blood (PBMCs), unsorted or a sorted subset (not recorded which), taken before or after yellow fever vaccination (not recorded which). The TCR was taken from a woman between 18 and 30 years old who received the yellow fever vaccine.

The CDR3 here is CASSYGLTYEQYF. The CDR3 DNA follows: TGTGCCAGCAGTTACGGACTTACCTACGAGCAGTACTTC. The chain recombines TRBV6-2 or TRBV6-3 with TRBJ2-7, with D perhaps matching TRBD2 (5 bases). CDR1 and CDR2 (germline): MNHEY, SVGEGT. Deletions cut 2 bases from V and 2 bases from J, with 7 bases between. The CDR3 consists of 13 residues.